This entry is about one T cell receptor beta chain. Germline lookup yields CDR1 MNHEY and CDR2 SVGEGT. The CDR3 has 14 amino acids. A modified ARM-PCR protocol with three rounds of nested PCR amplified TCRbeta. TCRdb independently ran MiXCR on the multiplex PCR reads; one entry per CDR3 protein. The table has more than 55,000 distinct CDR3 sequences, about 77% seen once. This sample is drawn from a study of tumor and adjacent non-tumor tissue in lung cancer. Study information: Histology: about twelve adenocarcinoma, a couple of squamous cell carcinoma, 1 small cell lung cancer.

No cell sorting was done before RNA was extracted from the tissue. Distant lung tissue was collected more than 3 cm away from the tumor edge. This chain connects TRBV6-2 or TRBV6-3 to TRBJ2-5, with 8 positions matching TRBD1. The TCR originated in a man in his fifties or sixties with non-small cell lung cancer. The sample comprised distant non-tumor lung tissue. CDR3: CVSSKPDRGETQYF. The DNA for the CDR3 is TGTGTCAGTAGTAAACCCGACAGGGGAGAGACCCAGTACTTC.